This T cell receptor beta chain was documented in a study of cytomegalovirus exposure and HLA in healthy donors. The study's findings and limits: As was reported, the classifier diagnosed cytomegalovirus status with high specificity and sensitivity. Through in vitro validation, three CMV-associated chains were shown to be specific for CMV antigens. Cytomegalovirus association was listed for 150 to 200 TCR beta chains.

Sequenced by immunoSEQ multiplex PCR; TCRdb stores in-frame clones only, minus some. The repertoire holds 150,000 to 200,000 clones, with around four fifths as singletons. The donors belonged to the approximately 120-subject validation cohort, separate from the roughly 710-subject first cohort. This clone occurred once. Its antigen remains unidentified. The TCR originated in a man aged 25 to 40 in good health and CMV-seropositive. Specimen: PBMCs.

The CDR3 sequence is CASRTGTGGDEQYF. The CDR3 coding sequence is TGTGCCAGCAGAACCGGGACAGGGGGCGACGAGCAGTACTTC. The V and J genes are TRBV6-5 and TRBJ2-7, with TRBD1 matching 12 bases. Germline trimming cut 6 bases from V and 5 bases from J; bases unmatched to any gene: 5. This CDR3 spans 14 amino acids. Germline loops: CDR1 MNHEY, CDR2 SVGAGI.